This T cell receptor beta chain was sequenced during a study of blood T cell repertoires in COVID-19. Per the study methods: Quantification of nucleated cells was approximated via reference gene primer amplification. The assay was immunoSEQ multiplex PCR, and TCRdb's table has in-frame clones only and misses some. That table furnishes V, J and clone size, whereas the DNA furnished D and trimming. The table has approximately 130,000 clones, around 80% seen once. The CDR3 totals 14 residues. Germline V CDR1 and CDR2: KGHDR, SFDVKD. The V gene lost 4 bases and the J gene lost 5 bases, with 13 bases spanning the gap.

The chain recombines TRBV24-1 with TRBJ2-5; D is uncertain. The sequence derives from a human donor in a cohort sampled during active COVID-19. The sequencing input was peripheral blood. DNA of the CDR3: TGTGCCACCAGTGACTCCTTGACTGGGGAGACCCAGTACTTC. Encoded protein: CATSDSLTGETQYF.